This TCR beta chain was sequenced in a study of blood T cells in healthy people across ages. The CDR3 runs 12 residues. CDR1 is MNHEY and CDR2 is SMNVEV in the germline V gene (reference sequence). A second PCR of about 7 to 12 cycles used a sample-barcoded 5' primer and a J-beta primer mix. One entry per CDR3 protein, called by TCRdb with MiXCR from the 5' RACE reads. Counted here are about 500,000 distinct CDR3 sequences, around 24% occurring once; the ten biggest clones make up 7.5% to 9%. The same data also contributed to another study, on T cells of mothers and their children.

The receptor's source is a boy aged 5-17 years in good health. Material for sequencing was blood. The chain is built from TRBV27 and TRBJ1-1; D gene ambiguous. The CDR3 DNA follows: TGTGCGTCTTTTACCTTCAGAAGAGAAGCTTTCTTT. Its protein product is CASFTFRREAFF.